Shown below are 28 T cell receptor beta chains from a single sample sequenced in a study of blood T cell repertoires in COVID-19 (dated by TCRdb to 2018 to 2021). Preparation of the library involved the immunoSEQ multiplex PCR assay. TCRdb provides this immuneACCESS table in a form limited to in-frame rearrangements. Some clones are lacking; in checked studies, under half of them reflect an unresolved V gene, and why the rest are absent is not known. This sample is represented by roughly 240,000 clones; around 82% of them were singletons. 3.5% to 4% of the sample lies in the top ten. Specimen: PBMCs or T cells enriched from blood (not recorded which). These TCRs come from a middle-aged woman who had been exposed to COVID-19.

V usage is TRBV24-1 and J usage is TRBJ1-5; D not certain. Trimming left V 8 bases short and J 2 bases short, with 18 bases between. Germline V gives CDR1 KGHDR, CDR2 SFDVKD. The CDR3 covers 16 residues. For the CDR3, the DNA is TGTGCCACCAAGCATCACGGGTTGCTGGGCAATCAGCCCCAGCATTTT. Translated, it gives CATKHHGLLGNQPQHF.

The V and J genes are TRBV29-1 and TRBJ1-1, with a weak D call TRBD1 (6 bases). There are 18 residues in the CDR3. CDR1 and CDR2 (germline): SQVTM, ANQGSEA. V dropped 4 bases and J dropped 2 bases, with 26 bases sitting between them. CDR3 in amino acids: CSVGPLRQAHSSNTEAFF. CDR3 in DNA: TGCAGCGTTGGCCCCCTCAGACAGGCCCACTCATCTAACACTGAAGCTTTCTTT.

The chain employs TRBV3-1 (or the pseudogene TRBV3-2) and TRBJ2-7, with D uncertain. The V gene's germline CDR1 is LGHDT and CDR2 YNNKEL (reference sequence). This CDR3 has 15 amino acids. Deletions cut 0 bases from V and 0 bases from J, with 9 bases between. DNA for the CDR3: TGTGCCAGCAGCCAAGATTTTAGGAGCTCCTACGAGCAGTACTTC. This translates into CASSQDFRSSYEQYF.

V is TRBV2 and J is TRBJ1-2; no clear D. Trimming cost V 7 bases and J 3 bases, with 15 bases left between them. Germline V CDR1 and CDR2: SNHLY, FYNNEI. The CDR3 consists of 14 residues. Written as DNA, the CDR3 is TGTGCCAGCAAAGGCTCCTTCCTAGACTATGGCTACACCTTC. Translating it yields CASKGSFLDYGYTF.

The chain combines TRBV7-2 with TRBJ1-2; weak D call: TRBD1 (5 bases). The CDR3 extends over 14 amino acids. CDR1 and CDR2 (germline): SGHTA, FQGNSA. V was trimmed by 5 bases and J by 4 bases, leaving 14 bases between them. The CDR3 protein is CASSPRQSSYGYTF. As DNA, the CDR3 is TGTGCCAGCAGCCCCAGACAGAGCTCCTATGGCTACACCTTC.

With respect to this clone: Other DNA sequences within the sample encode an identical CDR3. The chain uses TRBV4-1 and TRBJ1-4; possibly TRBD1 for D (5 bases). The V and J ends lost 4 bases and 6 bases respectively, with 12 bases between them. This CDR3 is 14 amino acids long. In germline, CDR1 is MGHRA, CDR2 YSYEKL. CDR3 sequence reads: CASSPGTGDEKLFF. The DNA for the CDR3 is TGCGCCAGCAGCCCCGGGACGGGGGATGAAAAACTGTTTTTT.

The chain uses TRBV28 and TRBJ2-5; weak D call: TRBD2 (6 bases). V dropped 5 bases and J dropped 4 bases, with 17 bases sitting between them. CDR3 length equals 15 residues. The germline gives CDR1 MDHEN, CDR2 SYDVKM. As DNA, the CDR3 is TGTGCCAGCAGTCCCATGATGGCGGGGAGAGAGACCCAGTACTTC. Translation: CASSPMMAGRETQYF.

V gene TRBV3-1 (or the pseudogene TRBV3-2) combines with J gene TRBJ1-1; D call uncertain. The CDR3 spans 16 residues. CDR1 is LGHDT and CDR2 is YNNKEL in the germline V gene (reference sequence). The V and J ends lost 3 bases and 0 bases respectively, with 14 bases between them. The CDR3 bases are TGTGCCAGCAGCCACGGGTTGAAGATCGTGAACACTGAAGCTTTCTTT. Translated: CASSHGLKIVNTEAFF.

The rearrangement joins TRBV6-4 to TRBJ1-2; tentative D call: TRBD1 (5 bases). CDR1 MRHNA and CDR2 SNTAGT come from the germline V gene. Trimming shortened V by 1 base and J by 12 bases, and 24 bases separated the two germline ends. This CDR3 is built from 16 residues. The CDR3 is CASSDFRSGSRAGHTF. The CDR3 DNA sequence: TGTGCCAGCAGTGACTTCAGATCAGGCAGTAGAGCAGGGCACACCTTC.

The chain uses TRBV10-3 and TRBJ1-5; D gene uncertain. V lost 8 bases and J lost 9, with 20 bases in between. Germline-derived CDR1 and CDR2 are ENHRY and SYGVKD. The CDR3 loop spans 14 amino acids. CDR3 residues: CAICGGREGAPQHF. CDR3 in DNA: TGTGCCATCTGTGGTGGGAGGGAGGGTGCGCCCCAGCATTTT.

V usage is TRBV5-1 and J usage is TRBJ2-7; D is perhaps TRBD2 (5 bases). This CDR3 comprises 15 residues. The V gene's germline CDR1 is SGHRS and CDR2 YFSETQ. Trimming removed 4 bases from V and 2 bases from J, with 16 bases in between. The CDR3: CASSSLGEGAYEQYF. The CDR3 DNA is TGCGCCAGCAGCAGCCTCGGGGAAGGAGCCTACGAGCAGTACTTC.

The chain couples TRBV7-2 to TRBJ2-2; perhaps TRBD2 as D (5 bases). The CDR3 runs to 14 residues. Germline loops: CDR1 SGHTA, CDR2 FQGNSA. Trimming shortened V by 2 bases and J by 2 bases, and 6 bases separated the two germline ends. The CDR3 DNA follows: TGTGCCAGCAGCTTAACTAGTAACACCGGGGAGCTGTTTTTT. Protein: CASSLTSNTGELFF. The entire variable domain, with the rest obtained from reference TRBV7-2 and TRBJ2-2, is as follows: GAGVSQSPSNKVTEKGKDVELRCDPISGHTALYWYRQSLGQGLEFLIYFQGNSAPDKSGLPSDRFSAERTGGSVSTLTIQRTQQEDSAVYLCASSLTSNTGELFFGEGSRLTVL.

CDR3 nucleotide sequence: TGTGCCAGCAGCGTAGCGGACAGCTACGAGCAGTACTTC. This translates into CASSVADSYEQYF. The rearrangement joins TRBV9 to TRBJ2-7, with D tentatively TRBD1 (6 bases). Germline assignment: CDR1 SGDLS and CDR2 YYNGEE. V lost 0 bases to trimming and J lost 3 bases, with 7 bases between them. The CDR3 sequence is 13 residues long.

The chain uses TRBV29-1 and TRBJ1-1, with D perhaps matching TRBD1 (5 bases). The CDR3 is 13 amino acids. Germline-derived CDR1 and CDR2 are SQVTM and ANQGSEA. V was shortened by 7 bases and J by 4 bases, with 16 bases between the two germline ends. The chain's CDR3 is CSAAGGGSTEAFF. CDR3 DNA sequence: TGCAGCGCCGCCGGCGGGGGTTCCACTGAAGCTTTCTTT.

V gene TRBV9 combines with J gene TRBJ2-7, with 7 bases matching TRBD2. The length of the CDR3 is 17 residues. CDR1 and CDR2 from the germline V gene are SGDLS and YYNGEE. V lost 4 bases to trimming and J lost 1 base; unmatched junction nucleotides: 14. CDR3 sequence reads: CASSNLGRGRESYEQYF. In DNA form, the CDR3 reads TGTGCCAGCAGCAACCTTGGGCGAGGGAGGGAATCCTACGAGCAGTACTTC.

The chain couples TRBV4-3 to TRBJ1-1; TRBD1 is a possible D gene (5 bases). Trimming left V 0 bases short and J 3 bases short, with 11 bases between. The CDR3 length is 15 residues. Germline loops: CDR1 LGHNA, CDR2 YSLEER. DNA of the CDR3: TGCGCCAGCAGCCAAGATCTGGACAAGGACACTGAAGCTTTCTTT. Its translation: CASSQDLDKDTEAFF.

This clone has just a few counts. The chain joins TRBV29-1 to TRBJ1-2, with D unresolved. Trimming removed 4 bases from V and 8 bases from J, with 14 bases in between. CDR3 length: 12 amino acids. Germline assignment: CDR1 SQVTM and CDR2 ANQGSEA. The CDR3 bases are TGCAGCGTTGGGGCAGCCGGGGAAGGCTACACCTTC. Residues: CSVGAAGEGYTF.

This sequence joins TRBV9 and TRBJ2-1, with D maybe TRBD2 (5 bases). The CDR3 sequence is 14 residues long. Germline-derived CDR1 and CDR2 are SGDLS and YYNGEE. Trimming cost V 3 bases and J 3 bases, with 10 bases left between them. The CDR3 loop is CASSGRTDYNEQFF. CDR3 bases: TGTGCCAGCAGCGGGAGGACTGACTACAATGAGCAGTTCTTC.

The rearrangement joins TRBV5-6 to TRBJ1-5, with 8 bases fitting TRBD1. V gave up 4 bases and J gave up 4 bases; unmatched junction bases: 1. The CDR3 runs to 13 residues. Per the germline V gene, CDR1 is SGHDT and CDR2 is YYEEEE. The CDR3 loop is CASSRTGNQPQHF. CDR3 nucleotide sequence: TGTGCCAGCAGCCGGACAGGGAATCAGCCCCAGCATTTT.

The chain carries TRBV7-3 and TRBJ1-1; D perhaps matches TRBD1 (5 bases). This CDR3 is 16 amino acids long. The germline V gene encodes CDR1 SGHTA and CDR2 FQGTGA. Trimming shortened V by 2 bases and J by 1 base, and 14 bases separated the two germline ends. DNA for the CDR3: TGTGCCAGCAGCTTACGCATCTCAGGGAAGAACACTGAAGCTTTCTTT. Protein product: CASSLRISGKNTEAFF. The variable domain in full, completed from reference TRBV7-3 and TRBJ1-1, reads GAGVSQTPSNKVTEKGKYVELRCDPISGHTALYWYRQSLGQGPEFLIYFQGTGAADDSGLPNDRFFAVRPEGSVSTLKIQRTERGDSAVYLCASSLRISGKNTEAFFGQGTRLTVV.

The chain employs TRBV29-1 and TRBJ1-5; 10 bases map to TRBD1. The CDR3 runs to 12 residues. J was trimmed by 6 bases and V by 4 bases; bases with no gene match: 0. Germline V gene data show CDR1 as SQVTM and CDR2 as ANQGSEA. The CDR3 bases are TGCAGCGTTGGGGACAGGGGTCAGCCCCAGCATTTT. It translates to CSVGDRGQPQHF. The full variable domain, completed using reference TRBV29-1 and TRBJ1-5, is SAVISQKPSRDICQRGTSLTIQCQVDSQVTMMFWYRQQPGQSLTLIATANQGSEATYESGFVIDKFPISRPNLTFSTLTVSNMSPEDSSIYLCSVGDRGQPQHFGDGTRLSIL.

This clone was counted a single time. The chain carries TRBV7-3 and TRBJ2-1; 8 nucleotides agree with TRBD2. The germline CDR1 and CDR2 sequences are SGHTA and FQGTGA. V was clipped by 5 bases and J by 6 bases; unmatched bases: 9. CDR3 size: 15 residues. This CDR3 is CASSPGGALSNEQFF. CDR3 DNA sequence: TGTGCCAGCAGCCCCGGGGGGGCCCTCTCCAATGAGCAGTTCTTC. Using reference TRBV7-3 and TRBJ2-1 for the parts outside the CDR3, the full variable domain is GAGVSQTPSNKVTEKGKYVELRCDPISGHTALYWYRQSLGQGPEFLIYFQGTGAADDSGLPNDRFFAVRPEGSVSTLKIQRTERGDSAVYLCASSPGGALSNEQFFGPGTRLTVL.

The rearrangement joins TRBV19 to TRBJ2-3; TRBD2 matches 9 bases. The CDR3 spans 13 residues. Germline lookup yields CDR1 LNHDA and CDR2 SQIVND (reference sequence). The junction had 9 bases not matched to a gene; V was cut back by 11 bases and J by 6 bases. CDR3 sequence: CASGGGAFDTQYF. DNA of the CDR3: TGTGCCTCGGGCGGGGGGGCCTTCGATACGCAGTATTTT.

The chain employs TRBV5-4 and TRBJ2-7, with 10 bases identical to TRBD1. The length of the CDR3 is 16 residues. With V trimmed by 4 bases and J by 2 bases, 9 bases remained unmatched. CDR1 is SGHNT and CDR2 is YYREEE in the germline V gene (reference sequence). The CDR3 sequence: CASSVVRGQGTYEQYF. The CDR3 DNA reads TGTGCCAGCAGCGTCGTTCGGGGACAGGGGACCTACGAGCAGTACTTC.

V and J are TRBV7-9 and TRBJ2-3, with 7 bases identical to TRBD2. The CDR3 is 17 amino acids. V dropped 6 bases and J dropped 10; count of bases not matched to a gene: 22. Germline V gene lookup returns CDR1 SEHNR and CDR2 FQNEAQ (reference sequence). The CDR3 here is CASRLTSDGRVPTSQYF. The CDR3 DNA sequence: TGTGCCAGCAGGCTAACTAGCGACGGAAGGGTTCCGACATCGCAGTATTTT.

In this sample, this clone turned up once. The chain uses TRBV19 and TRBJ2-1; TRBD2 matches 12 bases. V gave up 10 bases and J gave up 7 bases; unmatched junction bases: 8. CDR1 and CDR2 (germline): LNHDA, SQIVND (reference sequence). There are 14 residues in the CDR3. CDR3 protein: CATRSLAGGNEQFF. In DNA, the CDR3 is TGTGCCACCAGGTCACTAGCGGGGGGAAATGAGCAGTTCTTC. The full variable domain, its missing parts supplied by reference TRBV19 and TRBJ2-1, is DGGITQSPKYLFRKEGQNVTLSCEQNLNHDAMYWYRQDPGQGLRLIYYSQIVNDFQKGDIAEGYSVSREKKESFPLTVTSAQKNPTAFYLCATRSLAGGNEQFFGPGTRLTVL.

CDR3: CASNSLALGNEQFF. The CDR3 DNA reads as TGCGCCAGCAACTCTCTAGCCCTGGGAAATGAGCAGTTCTTC. V gene TRBV4-1 combines with J gene TRBJ2-1, with a weak D call TRBD2 (5 bases). Germline values: CDR1 MGHRA, CDR2 YSYEKL. Trimming pared 7 bases from V and 7 bases from J, leaving 17 bases between. The CDR3 is made up of 14 amino acids.

CDR3 sequence: CASSSSSGGAYNEQFF. CDR3 DNA sequence: TGTGCCAGTAGTAGTTCGAGCGGGGGGGCCTACAATGAGCAGTTCTTC. The rearrangement joins TRBV19 to TRBJ2-1, with TRBD2 identical over 10 bases. The CDR3 contains 16 residues. The V gene end was trimmed by 4 bases and the J gene end by 2 bases; junction bases not matched to a gene: 5. Germline CDR1 and CDR2: LNHDA and SQIVND (reference sequence).